This T cell receptor beta chain was obtained from a study of OX40 agonist ivuxolimab in advanced cancers. Background on the study: In this cohort, patients received ivuxolimab, an agonistic anti-OX40 (CD134) antibody. Study-wide findings and caveats: Some nonresponders additionally presented with little normalized T-cell clonal expansion.

Concerning this clone itself: Antigen: not known.

Profiling relied on immunoSEQ multiplex PCR, and the TCRdb table lists in-frame clones only, not all of them. Of some 8,800 clones listed, 85% to 90% are singletons. The V and J ends lost 0 bases and 5 bases respectively, with 10 bases between them. The CDR3 has 14 amino acids. Per germline, CDR1 MNHEY and CDR2 SVGAGI. The TCR sequence derives from an adult with an advanced solid tumor such as melanoma, head and neck, liver or kidney cancer. This chain joins TRBV6-5 and TRBJ2-5, with D perhaps matching TRBD2 (5 bases). Sequencing was performed on CD4+ or CD8+ T cells sorted from blood, taken in a trial of the OX40 agonist ivuxolimab. DNA for the CDR3: TGTGCCAGCAGTTACTCGAACGGGATTGAGACCCAGTACTTC. It translates to CASSYSNGIETQYF.